The entry that follows covers one TCR beta chain sequence. CDR3 length: 15 residues. Germline V lookup: CDR1 MRHNA, CDR2 SNTAGT. Genomic DNA served as template for TCR beta VDJ and CDR3 profiling. TCRdb processed the reads anew with MiXCR; each CDR3 protein has one entry. The sample records more than 250,000 distinct CDR3 sequences, 70% to 85% being singletons. This sample is part of a study of CD8+CD57+ T cells in acquired aplastic anemia. The sequenced patients had an expansion of CD8+CD57+ cells seen by flow cytometry. Therapy had not been given to patients before blood sampling. This TCR came from a human donor with aplastic anemia. The sample comprised sorted CD4+, CD8+, or CD8+CD57+ T cells (not recorded which) from PBMCs. The V gene is TRBV6-4, the J gene TRBJ2-1, with 12 nucleotides matching TRBD2. The J call is uncertain, as TRBJ2-5 better fits the DNA end. As DNA, the CDR3 is TGTGCCAGCAGTACTCCTAGCGGGGGGGCGGAGACCCAGTACTTC. It specifies CASSTPSGGAETQYF.